These 15 T cell receptor beta chains were sequenced from one sample in a study of identical twins' blood T cells. TCRdb passed the 5' RACE reads through MiXCR, listing each CDR3 protein once. The data contain about 370,000 distinct CDR3 sequences, 28% of them singletons. The sample was PBMCs. The source of these receptors is a woman between 18 and 55 years old in good health.

This clonotype was seen a few times. The rearrangement joins TRBV6-2 or TRBV6-3 to TRBJ2-1; D is undetermined. Germline CDR1 and CDR2: MNHEY and SVGEGT. This CDR3 has 13 amino acids. Trimming took 4 bases from V and 6 from J, leaving 10 bases between them. The CDR3 DNA reads TGTGCCAGCAGTTGGTCCCAAACCAATGAGCAGTTCTTC. Its translation is CASSWSQTNEQFF.

This chain joins TRBV4-2 and TRBJ1-6, with D perhaps matching TRBD1 (5 bases). CDR1 and CDR2 from the germline V gene are LGHNA and YNFKEQ. The CDR3 is made up of 15 amino acids. V dropped 0 bases and J dropped 6 bases, with 9 bases sitting between them. The CDR3, as DNA: TGTGCCAGCAGCCAAGAATTGGGGGGTAATTCACCCCTCCACTTT. As protein: CASSQELGGNSPLHF.

This clonotype was seen a handful of times. The chain joins TRBV7-2 to TRBJ2-1, with a tentative D call TRBD2 (5 bases). This CDR3 is 16 amino acids long. CDR1 and CDR2 (germline): SGHTA, FQGNSA. V gave up 7 bases and J gave up 6 bases, with 22 bases separating them. The CDR3 DNA reads TGTGCCAGCAACCTTAAAAGCGGATCGAGGGTCAATGAGCAGTTCTTC. It specifies CASNLKSGSRVNEQFF.

This clonotype was recorded at least ten times. The chain joins TRBV4-3 to TRBJ2-7; no reliable D call. V lost 0 bases, J lost 5 bases, and 8 bases lay in between. The CDR3 covers 13 residues. Germline loops: CDR1 LGHNA, CDR2 YSLEER. The CDR3 sequence is CASSQEAPNEQYF. CDR3 DNA: TGCGCCAGCAGCCAAGAAGCCCCAAACGAGCAGTACTTC.

The rearrangement joins TRBV9 to TRBJ2-7; D possibly uses TRBD1 or TRBD2 (5 bases each). This CDR3 is built from 11 residues. V shed 2 bases and J shed 5 bases, with 5 bases lying between them. The germline gives CDR1 SGDLS, CDR2 YYNGEE. CDR3 loop: CASSVGDEQYF. In DNA form, the CDR3 reads TGTGCCAGCAGCGTGGGGGACGAGCAGTACTTC.

The chain has TRBV5-5 and TRBJ1-1; a weak D match, TRBD1 (6 bases). Deletions cut 2 bases from V and 0 bases from J, with 20 bases between. Per germline, CDR1 SGHKS and CDR2 YYEKEE (reference sequence). There are 18 residues in the CDR3. The CDR3, as DNA: TGTGCCAGCAGCTTATCTTACGGGGGCTTAATTATGAACACTGAAGCTTTCTTT. As protein: CASSLSYGGLIMNTEAFF.

A remark on this clonotype: A much larger clonotype is one base distant, so this may be a read error. The chain couples TRBV29-1 to TRBJ2-2; 8 bases align to TRBD1. The CDR3 is 16 amino acids. The germline gives CDR1 SQVTM, CDR2 ANQGSEA. CDR3 sequence reads: CSVESLGQGSTGKLFF. The CDR3 coding sequence is TGCAGCGTTGAAAGTTTAGGACAGGGCAGCACCGGGAAGCTGTTTTTT.

The gene calls are TRBV20-1 and TRBJ2-7, with 9 bases aligning to TRBD1. V lost 5 bases, J lost 5 bases, and 10 bases stayed unmatched. Germline values: CDR1 DFQATT, CDR2 SNEGSKA (reference sequence). The CDR3 extends over 14 amino acids. CDR3 region: CSAGTGLSDDEQYF. The CDR3 nucleotides are TGCAGTGCTGGGACAGGGCTTTCGGATGACGAGCAGTACTTC.

This clonotype was observed a handful of times. V is TRBV6-6 and J is TRBJ1-5, with TRBD1 identical over 12 bases. CDR3 length: 18 amino acids. J gave up 1 base and V 6 bases, and 10 bases lay outside the gene matches. Germline CDR1 is MNHNY and CDR2 is SVGAGI (reference sequence). CDR3: CASSRWGQGAMSNQPQHF. The CDR3, as DNA: TGTGCCAGCAGCCGTTGGGGACAGGGGGCTATGAGCAATCAGCCCCAGCATTTT.

This clonotype was found a few times. One junction end does not reproduce the germline sequence, and a read error may be involved. The rearrangement uses TRBV6-5 and TRBJ2-1; 9 bases line up with TRBD2. The CDR3 runs 15 residues. From germline, CDR1 is MNHEY and CDR2 SVGAGI. The CDR3, as DNA: TGTGCTAGCAGCCAGTATAGCGGGAGCTACAATGAGCAGTTCTTC. Its translation: CASSQYSGSYNEQFF.

The V gene is TRBV20-1, the J gene TRBJ2-1; D is ambiguous. V gave up 7 bases and J gave up 10 bases, with 17 bases separating them. Germline-derived CDR1 and CDR2 are DFQATT and SNEGSKA (reference sequence). There are 12 residues in the CDR3. The CDR3 DNA sequence: TGCAGTGTATCGGGTCGAGATCGCGAGCAGTTCTTC. Translated: CSVSGRDREQFF.

This clonotype appeared many times. V is TRBV6-5 and J is TRBJ1-1; D call uncertain. The germline V gene encodes CDR1 MNHEY and CDR2 SVGAGI. The V and J ends lost 7 bases and 2 bases respectively, with 11 bases between them. The length of the CDR3 is 13 residues. CDR3 in amino acids: CASIGGHNTEAFF. The CDR3 nucleotides read TGTGCCAGCATCGGAGGCCACAACACTGAAGCTTTCTTT.

This clonotype was counted only a few times. V usage is TRBV5-6 and J usage is TRBJ1-1; D call uncertain. V lost 1 base, J lost 6 bases, and 10 bases lay in between. The germline V gene has CDR1 SGHDT and CDR2 YYEEEE. The CDR3 covers 13 residues. The CDR3 loop is CASSLKGHAEAFF. The CDR3 coding sequence is TGTGCCAGCAGCTTGAAAGGGCATGCTGAAGCTTTCTTT.

This clonotype was counted between two and nine times. This chain joins TRBV10-3 and TRBJ1-2; possibly TRBD1 for D (5 bases). V was clipped by 7 bases and J by 8 bases, with 17 bases between them. CDR3 length equals 13 residues. The germline V gene has CDR1 ENHRY and CDR2 SYGVKD. The CDR3 reads CAIKTVTIQGYTF. CDR3 DNA sequence: TGTGCCATCAAGACAGTTACTATTCAGGGCTACACCTTC.

This clonotype appeared a few times. The chain carries TRBV7-9 and TRBJ2-3, with 8 bases identical to TRBD2. The CDR3 has 17 amino acids. Germline CDR1 SEHNR, CDR2 FQNEAQ (reference sequence). With V trimmed by 0 bases and J by 2 bases, 7 bases remained unmatched. The CDR3 here is CASSLAVTSGHTDTQYF. In DNA, the CDR3 is TGTGCCAGCAGCTTAGCGGTAACTAGCGGCCACACAGATACGCAGTATTTT.